The entry below describes one TCR beta chain. Its specific antigen is unknown. No quality values exist for individual bases; no much larger clone is one base distant. The data were taken from a study of regulatory T cells in long-lasting Graves disease (dated by TCRdb to about 2021). With regard to the full study: Persistent Graves' disease meant more than 5 years of antithyroid drug treatment with TSH receptor autoantibodies that stayed positive. The study was registered as a clinical trial and conducted in China. A total of roughly 35 samples were covered by TCR sequencing, comprising approximately 13 persistent and 20 or so newly diagnosed Graves' disease patients. Peripheral blood TCR sequencing and RNA sequencing compared persistent Graves' disease patients with newly diagnosed Graves' disease patients. Antithyroid drugs had been taken for roughly 10 years on average by persistent Graves' disease patients in the clinical cohort. What the study reported, not specific to this receptor: A larger number of public clonotypes was shared among persistent patients (more than 2,500) than among newly diagnosed patients (around 970). Only the TCR beta chain was sequenced and analyzed. The small sample size was acknowledged by the authors as a limitation that may reduce accuracy. Persistent disease showed preferential use of TRBV28, TRBJ1-2 and TRBJ2-5, whereas newly diagnosed disease favored TRBV20-1 and TRBJ2-1. Only peripheral blood was studied, because thyroid tissue, the primary lesion, was inaccessible. Persistent Graves' disease patients showed lower TCR Shannon entropy and fewer highly expanded clones than newly diagnosed patients, suggesting clonal expansion.

The library came from multiplex PCR. The run used an Illumina HiSeq 4000. iRepertoire HTBI primers and Arm-PCR amplification of CDR3 regions were used to construct TCR beta libraries. PCR products were gel purified before sequencing. For the original study's pipeline: Across samples, 60 to 75 TRBV and 13 to 15 TRBJ segments were identified and used for gene usage analysis of CDR3 amino acid clonotypes. COPE and FqMerger were used to merge filtered high-quality paired reads into contigs. BLAST was used to align contigs to IMGT TRBV, TRBD and TRBJ reference genes, and CDR3 was defined according to IMGT. Clonotypes above 0.1% frequency were classified as highly expanded clones. Shannon entropy served as the measure of repertoire diversity, while the Gini coefficient captured V-J evenness. Clonotypes shared by more than one individual were considered public. TCRdb reprocessing: public reads trimmed at Q25 with fastp, clones called with MiXCR, in-frame beta chains kept. Merged by CDR3 protein, the rows form single entries marked with the most common genes and DNA. The V and J calls shown here were made by TCRdb, not taken from the authors' results. The table for this sample lists roughly 700,000 distinct CDR3 sequences; roughly 30% of them were counted only once. In total, the top ten clones hold around 42% of the sample.

The germline V gene (reference sequence) yields LNHDA for CDR1 and SQIVND for CDR2. Its CDR3 holds 14 amino acids, cysteine through phenylalanine. The sequence is cut down to CDR3 DNA, 42 bases in frame from base 1. V sheds 2 bases and J sheds 7 bases, leaving 12 bases between their ends. The sample's time point label, in plain terms: persistent/refractory GD, antithyroid drugs over 5 years with positive TRAb. For both TCR sequencing and RNA sequencing, RNA was extracted from PBMCs in TRIzol. The diagnosis of Graves' disease was made according to American Thyroid Association guidelines. Recruitment of patients was carried out at an endocrinology department in Xi'an, China. Each patient gave about 10 milliliters of peripheral blood, collected in an EDTA anticoagulant tube. PBMCs were isolated by Ficoll Paque Plus density gradient separation without further T cell sorting. An Agilent 2100 Bioanalyzer and agarose gel were used to check RNA quality, while a NanoDrop 2000 measured RNA concentration.

This TCR was recovered from a female donor with Graves disease. The rearrangement joined TRBV19 to TRBJ2-1, with TRBD2 perhaps the D gene, on 7 matching bases. Here the sequenced sample was peripheral blood mononuclear cells (PBMCs), taken when the disease was refractory, from a patient treated with antithyroid drugs. The nucleotide sequence reads as follows: TGTGCCAGTAGTATAAGAAGGGGGGGTAATGAGCAGTTCTTC. It translates to CASSIRRGGNEQFF.